This TCR beta chain was documented in a study of cytomegalovirus exposure and HLA in healthy donors. Study-wide points: While the bulk of TCR sequences proved rare, some public TCRs turned up in many donors. The authors listed approximately 160 TCR beta chains as cytomegalovirus-associated.

Turning to this clone: Its antigen is still unknown.

CDR1 and CDR2 (germline): SEHNR, FQNEAQ (reference sequence). Between the trimmed V and J ends, which lost 8 bases and 0 bases, there was a span of 14 bases. This CDR3 region has 14 residues. PCR involved 60 Vbeta and 13 Jbeta primers. This table comes from immunoSEQ multiplex PCR, and its TCRdb copy is limited to in-frame clones, with some not included. The data contain about 200,000 clones, approximately 79% of them singletons. The chain is built from TRBV7-9 and TRBJ2-7, with D hard to call. The receptor was isolated from a man between 50 and 59 years old in good health and CMV-seronegative. The sequencing input was PBMCs. CDR3 sequence: CASGGTASSYEQYF. DNA of the CDR3: TGTGCCAGCGGCGGTACGGCGAGCTCCTACGAGCAGTACTTC.